The T cell receptor beta chain under discussion was sequenced for a study of T and B cells in COVID-19 patients. J gave up 4 bases and V 5 bases, and 4 bases lay outside the gene matches. CDR3 length equals 13 residues. Germline V lookup: CDR1 SEHNR, CDR2 FQNEAQ (reference sequence). Each TRB amplification used roughly 240-550 ng of genomic DNA from blood. Multiplex PCR with BIOMED2 TRB-A/B primer pools amplified TRB rearrangements. TCRdb fed the multiplex PCR reads into MiXCR, producing one record per CDR3 protein. The table lists under 7,500 distinct CDR3 sequences, roughly 27% of them singletons, with around 11% in the top ten. Regarding this clonotype: The antigen is undetermined.

Study findings and constraints: Patients with COVID-19 reportedly showed strongly skewed T cell receptor beta variable and joining gene usage. Sorted SARS-CoV-2-responsive or tetramer+ T cells and CD4+, regulatory and CD8+ subsets were not yet sequenced.

The V call is TRBV7-9, the J call TRBJ1-2, with 7 bases that match TRBD1. This receptor was identified in a human donor with active COVID-19. The sequenced sample consisted of blood. CDR3 sequence reads: CASSPGTVYGYTF. As DNA, the CDR3 is TGTGCCAGCAGCCCCGGGACAGTCTATGGCTACACCTTC.